This section outlines one TCR beta chain sequence together with its context. The data stem from a study of T cell responses to AZD1222 COVID-19 vaccine. Clones were read by immunoSEQ multiplex PCR, and TCRdb kept only the in-frame ones, dropping some. This sample has 120,000 to 150,000 clones; 91% occur once, and the top ten carry 2.5% to 3.5%. Trimming left V 5 bases short and J 1 base short, with 5 bases between. This CDR3 spans 12 amino acids. The specimen comprised peripheral blood, sampled on day 0 of AZD1222 vaccination. This chain links TRBV12-3 or TRBV12-4 with TRBJ1-1, with D perhaps matching TRBD1 (5 bases). This sequence originates from an adult in good health. The CDR3 nucleotides are TGTGCCAGCAGTAGGGGGAACACTGAAGCTTTCTTT. Protein: CASSRGNTEAFF.